This T cell receptor (beta chain) was captured by sequencing in a study of OX40 agonist ivuxolimab in advanced cancers. At the level of the study: Recorded diagnoses for dose-escalation patients were hepatocellular carcinoma, melanoma, renal cell or head and neck cancer. Patients achieving partial responses numbered three: one hepatocellular carcinoma case and two cutaneous melanoma cases. Study-level findings and limits: CD4+ and CD8+ blood T cells expanded clonally by week 6 at 0.1 to 3.0 mg/kg.

Produced via immunoSEQ multiplex PCR; TCRdb's table is partial and in-frame only. This sample carries approximately 60,000 clones, roughly 84% of them seen once, and the ten largest clones take about 0.69%. The V end lost 6 bases, the J end lost 6 bases, and 12 bases lay between the germline ends. Germline CDR1 reads DFQATT; CDR2 reads SNEGSKA (reference sequence). This CDR3 is built from 11 residues. To note about this clone: Its matching antigen is unknown.

V and J are TRBV20-1 and TRBJ2-7; D is ambiguous. Material: CD4+ or CD8+ T cells sorted from blood, obtained in a trial of the OX40 agonist ivuxolimab. The clonotype originates from an adult with an advanced solid tumor such as melanoma, head and neck, liver or kidney cancer. CDR3 residues: CSAPKGSEQYF. In nucleotides, the CDR3 is TGCAGTGCCCCGAAGGGAAGCGAGCAGTACTTC.